This T cell receptor (beta chain) was profiled in a study of T cells in Graves' hyperthyroidism and ophthalmopathy. This clonotype was recorded at least ten times. The antigen is unknown. Overall study findings and caveats: Classification by a 13 V-J model distinguished ophthalmopathy from stable hyperthyroidism. Model predictions of ophthalmopathy came a median around 6.5 months before onset. Most clonotypes that expanded in the thyroid above 0.001 also showed up in blood.

Germline CDR1 reads GTSNPN; CDR2 reads SVGIG (reference sequence). Trimming took 8 bases from V and 7 from J, leaving 20 bases between them. The CDR3 consists of 14 residues. Hyperthyroidism, newly diagnosed and lasting under 2 months, affected patients aged 18 to 65. RNA transcripts were the template for amplifying TCR beta CDR3 regions. The HTBI primer set drove a first-round RT-PCR of the TCR CDR3. TCRdb re-called the multiplex PCR reads through MiXCR, storing one row per CDR3 protein. The profile covers 340,000 or so distinct CDR3 sequences, with around a sixth appearing a single time and approximately 33% taken by the ten largest.

The TCR was taken from a man younger than 45 with Graves' hyperthyroidism. The sample was blood. V usage is TRBV30 and J usage is TRBJ2-2, with D perhaps TRBD2 (5 bases). CDR3 loop: CAGNSRANGGELFF. As DNA, the CDR3 is TGTGCCGGAAATTCGCGGGCCAATGGCGGGGAGCTGTTTTTT.